This T cell receptor (beta chain) was sequenced during a study of blood T cells in healthy people across ages. The ends were cut back, 6 bases at V and 6 bases at J, with 9 bases in the middle. This CDR3 has 10 amino acids. CDR1 and CDR2 (germline): DFQATT, SNEGSKA (reference sequence). Donor samples were obtained from healthy Caucasian individuals from Russia, aged about 6 to 100. Worth noting for this clonotype: What it recognizes is unknown.

Study-level results: A roughly linear age-dependent decrease characterized TCR beta diversity per million T cells.

Combining a sample-barcoded 5' primer with a J-beta primer mix, a second PCR ran for roughly 7 to 11 cycles. Every individual sample yielded 3 million or more paired-end reads (each containing CDR3). TCRdb reprocessed the 5' RACE reads via MiXCR and lists one record per CDR3 protein. The table records approximately 850,000 distinct CDR3 sequences, approximately 44% of them present only once. The sequence was obtained from a man aged 55 to 70 in good health. Input material: blood. This chain connects TRBV20-1 to TRBJ2-7; D ambiguous. Here the CDR3 reads CSALRSEQYF. In nucleotides, the CDR3 is TGCAGTGCCCTCAGGAGCGAGCAGTACTTC.